This is a list of T cell receptor beta chains from one sample in a study of blood T cells in healthy people across ages. TCRdb re-called the 5' RACE reads with MiXCR, one entry per CDR3 protein. The top ten hold approximately 12% of the sample, which has roughly 800,000 distinct CDR3 sequences, 35% to 40% seen once. Sample: blood. All receptors come from a man younger than 35 in good health. Both conserved end residues are part of each CDR3. A D gene is named only where the DNA matches it firmly. Clone size is stated in some rows and not others, as once, few, many or a class when expanded.

J gene: TRBJ2-7
D gene: NA
clone size: NA
V gene: TRBV5-1
CDR3 DNA: TGCGCCAGCAGCTTGATTGGCTCCTACAATGAGCAGTACTTC
CDR3 protein: CASSLIGSYNEQYF

J gene: TRBJ2-5
D gene: NA
clone size: many
V gene: TRBV29-1
CDR3 DNA: TGCAGCGTTGGAGGACAGTACCAAGAGACCCAGTACTTC
CDR3 protein: CSVGGQYQETQYF

J gene: TRBJ2-7
D gene: NA
clone size: few
V gene: TRBV10-3
CDR3 DNA: TGTGCCATCATGGACACCTACTCCTACGAGCAGTACTTC
CDR3 protein: CAIMDTYSYEQYF

J gene: TRBJ1-1
D gene: NA
clone size: NA
V gene: TRBV28
CDR3 DNA: TGTGCCAGCAGTCTCCCTTTCGGAGGGGGGAACACTGAAGCTTTCTTT
CDR3 protein: CASSLPFGGGNTEAFF

J gene: TRBJ2-7
D gene: TRBD1
clone size: many
V gene: TRBV20-1
CDR3 DNA: TGCAGTGCTCTCCGGGACAGCTACGAGCAGTACTTC
CDR3 protein: CSALRDSYEQYF

J gene: TRBJ1-1
D gene: NA
clone size: NA
V gene: TRBV19
CDR3 DNA: TGTGCCAGTAGGACCACAGCTAAGAACACTGAAGCTTTCTTT
CDR3 protein: CASRTTAKNTEAFF

J gene: TRBJ2-5
D gene: NA
clone size: NA
V gene: TRBV5-1
CDR3 DNA: TGCGCCAGCAGCTTGTATCAGGGCCAGAGGGAGACCCAGTACTTC
CDR3 protein: CASSLYQGQRETQYF

J gene: TRBJ2-1
D gene: NA
clone size: NA
V gene: TRBV19
CDR3 DNA: TGTGCCAGTAGGGCCACCGGGACAAGACACCGCAGCTCCTACAATGAGCAGTTCTTC
CDR3 protein: CASRATGTRHRSSYNEQFF

J gene: TRBJ1-1
D gene: NA
clone size: NA
V gene: TRBV6-5
CDR3 DNA: TGTGCCAGCAGCTATACAGGGTCGAACACTGAAGCTTTCTTT
CDR3 protein: CASSYTGSNTEAFF

J gene: TRBJ2-1
D gene: NA
clone size: NA
V gene: TRBV7-2
CDR3 DNA: TGTGCCAGCAGCGATTATAGCTCCTACAATGAGCAGTTCTTC
CDR3 protein: CASSDYSSYNEQFF

J gene: TRBJ2-7
D gene: TRBD1
clone size: few
V gene: TRBV7-6
CDR3 DNA: TGTGCTAGCAGCTTAGCGGGACAGGGGAAAGGAGACAATGAGCAGTACTTC
CDR3 protein: CASSLAGQGKGDNEQYF

J gene: TRBJ1-1
D gene: TRBD1
clone size: few
V gene: TRBV27
CDR3 DNA: TGTGCCAGCACCCAGGGGGCAGGGAACACTGAAGCTTTCTTT
CDR3 protein: CASTQGAGNTEAFF

J gene: TRBJ2-5
D gene: NA
clone size: NA
V gene: TRBV7-2
CDR3 DNA: TGTGCCAGCAGCCGCCTGTTGGATGAGCAGTACTTC
CDR3 protein: CASSRLLDEQYF

J gene: TRBJ2-1
D gene: NA
clone size: few
V gene: TRBV5-5
CDR3 DNA: TGTGCCAGCAGCTCGGTTTCGGTCAATGAGCAGTTCTTC
CDR3 protein: CASSSVSVNEQFF

J gene: TRBJ1-1
D gene: NA
clone size: NA
V gene: TRBV12-5
CDR3 DNA: TGTGCTAGTGGTGTGACCGATGGCACTGAAGCTTTCTTT
CDR3 protein: CASGVTDGTEAFF

J gene: TRBJ1-6
D gene: NA
clone size: NA
V gene: TRBV7-6
CDR3 DNA: TGTGCCAGCAGCTTAGATGGCCCAGCCTTAAATTCACCCCTCCACTTT
CDR3 protein: CASSLDGPALNSPLHF

J gene: TRBJ2-2
D gene: TRBD1
clone size: NA
V gene: TRBV7-2
CDR3 DNA: TGTGCCAGCAGCTTTGGACAGGGCGCTTATAACACCGGGGAGCTGTTTTTT
CDR3 protein: CASSFGQGAYNTGELFF

J gene: TRBJ2-5
D gene: NA
clone size: NA
V gene: TRBV27
CDR3 DNA: TGTGCCAGCAGTCGAGAAGGTGGCAGCCAAGAGACCCAGTACTTC
CDR3 protein: CASSREGGSQETQYF

J gene: TRBJ1-1
D gene: NA
clone size: NA
V gene: TRBV20-1
CDR3 DNA: TGCAGTGCTTCAAAGACAGCCTCTTGGTTTGTCAACACTGAAGCTTTCTTT
CDR3 protein: CSASKTASWFVNTEAFF

J gene: TRBJ2-5
D gene: NA
clone size: NA
V gene: TRBV9
CDR3 DNA: TGTGCCAGCAGCGTAGTGGACAGCGGGGCACAAGAGACCCAGTACTTC
CDR3 protein: CASSVVDSGAQETQYF

J gene: TRBJ2-3
D gene: NA
clone size: many
V gene: TRBV20-1
CDR3 DNA: TGCAGTGCTAGTTCGCCCACAGATACGCAGTATTTT
CDR3 protein: CSASSPTDTQYF

J gene: TRBJ2-1
D gene: TRBD2
clone size: NA
V gene: TRBV20-1
CDR3 DNA: TGCAGTGCCACTGTGGGGAGGGATTGGAATGAGCAGTTCTTC
CDR3 protein: CSATVGRDWNEQFF

J gene: TRBJ2-5
D gene: NA
clone size: NA
V gene: TRBV7-9
CDR3 DNA: TGTGTCAGCAGCTTAGTTTCCATGGGAGAGACCCAGTACTTC
CDR3 protein: CVSSLVSMGETQYF

J gene: TRBJ2-7
D gene: TRBD2
clone size: few
V gene: TRBV13
CDR3 DNA: TGTGCCAGCCGCGGGACTAGCGGGGACTACGAGCAGTACTTC
CDR3 protein: CASRGTSGDYEQYF

J gene: TRBJ2-5
D gene: NA
clone size: few
V gene: TRBV4-3
CDR3 DNA: TGCGCCAGCAGCCAGAGACACAAAGAGACCCAGTACTTC
CDR3 protein: CASSQRHKETQYF

J gene: TRBJ2-5
D gene: NA
clone size: NA
V gene: TRBV18
CDR3 DNA: TGTGCCAGCGCATCGTACCAAGAGACCCAGTACTTC
CDR3 protein: CASASYQETQYF

J gene: TRBJ2-5
D gene: TRBD1
clone size: few
V gene: TRBV7-9
CDR3 DNA: TGTGCCAGCAGCTTATATGGGGGACAGGGTGAGACCCAGTACTTC
CDR3 protein: CASSLYGGQGETQYF

J gene: TRBJ2-3
D gene: NA
clone size: few
V gene: TRBV20-1
CDR3 DNA: TGCAGTGCTAGAGATAAGGGTCGGACAGATACGCAGTATTTT
CDR3 protein: CSARDKGRTDTQYF